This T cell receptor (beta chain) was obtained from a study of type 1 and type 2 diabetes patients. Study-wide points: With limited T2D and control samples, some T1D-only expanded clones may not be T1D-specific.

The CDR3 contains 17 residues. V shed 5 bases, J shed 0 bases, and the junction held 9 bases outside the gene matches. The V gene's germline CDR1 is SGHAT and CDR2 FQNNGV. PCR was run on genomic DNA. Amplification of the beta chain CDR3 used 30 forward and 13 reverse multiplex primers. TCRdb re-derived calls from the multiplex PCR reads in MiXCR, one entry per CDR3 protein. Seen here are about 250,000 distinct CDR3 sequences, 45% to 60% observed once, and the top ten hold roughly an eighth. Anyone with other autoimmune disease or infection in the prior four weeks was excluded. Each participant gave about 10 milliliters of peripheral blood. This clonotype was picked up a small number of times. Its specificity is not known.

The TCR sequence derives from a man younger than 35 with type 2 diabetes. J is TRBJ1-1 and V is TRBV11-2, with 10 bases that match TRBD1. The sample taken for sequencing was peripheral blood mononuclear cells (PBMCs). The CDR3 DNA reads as TGTGCCAGCAGCCCAATCGCGGACAGGGGGATGAACACTGAAGCTTTCTTT. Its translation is CASSPIADRGMNTEAFF.